These 11 T cell receptor beta chains were sequenced from one sample in a study of shared clonotypes between healthy human individuals. Generated by immunoSEQ multiplex PCR, the TCRdb table keeps only in-frame clones and is missing some. The sample records a few million clones, approximately 94% being singletons. The sample comprised naive CD4+ T cells sorted from blood. Sample subset: CD45RA+ positively selected. The receptors stem from a man aged 18 to 29 in good health.

The chain carries TRBV5-4 and TRBJ1-3; D might be TRBD1 (6 bases). CDR3 length equals 14 residues. Germline V gene sequence: CDR1 SGHNT, CDR2 YYREEE (reference sequence). The V end was cut by 7 bases, the J end by 4 bases, with 15 bases between. The CDR3 bases are TGTGCCAGCTCAAGGGGGGGGACAGGAAACACCATATATTTT. This sequence encodes CASSRGGTGNTIYF.

The chain combines TRBV11-2 with TRBJ1-1; the D is unclear. Looked up from germline, CDR1 is SGHAT and CDR2 is FQNNGV. The CDR3 runs to 18 residues. V was cut by 0 bases and J by 0 bases, with 17 bases left in between. In nucleotides, the CDR3 is TGTGCCAGCAGCTTAGATCTCCGGATGGAGGGTTTGAACACTGAAGCTTTCTTT. Residues: CASSLDLRMEGLNTEAFF.

The DNA for the CDR3 is TGCAGCGTTGAAGATCCCAGGGGAGGGGATGGTGGCTACACCTTC. Its protein product is CSVEDPRGGDGGYTF. V and J are TRBV29-1 and TRBJ1-2; the D gene is possibly TRBD1 (6 bases). The CDR3 is 15 residues long. Germline V lookup: CDR1 SQVTM, CDR2 ANQGSEA. V lost 0 bases and J lost 7, with 18 bases in between. Based on the CDR3 plus reference TRBV29-1 and TRBJ1-2, the full variable domain is SAVISQKPSRDICQRGTSLTIQCQVDSQVTMMFWYRQQPGQSLTLIATANQGSEATYESGFVIDKFPISRPNLTFSTLTVSNMSPEDSSIYLCSVEDPRGGDGGYTFGSGTRLTVV.

This clone has a handful of counts. The chain carries TRBV7-9 and TRBJ1-2; 7 positions agree with TRBD1. The CDR3 covers 13 residues. Per the germline V gene, CDR1 is SEHNR and CDR2 is FQNEAQ (reference sequence). V lost 5 bases to trimming and J lost 4 bases; unmatched junction nucleotides: 4. The CDR3 DNA reads TGTGCCAGCAGCGGGACAGCAGGCTATGGCTACACCTTC. As protein: CASSGTAGYGYTF.

The chain joins TRBV5-1 to TRBJ1-4; D ambiguous. Trimming took off 6 bases at V and 5 bases at J, with 5 bases between the two ends. CDR3 length: 11 residues. Per germline, CDR1 SGHRS and CDR2 YFSETQ. The CDR3 reads CASIQNEKLFF. CDR3 bases: TGCGCCAGCATCCAAAATGAAAAACTGTTTTTT.

This chain links TRBV6-1 with TRBJ2-2; 7 bases match TRBD1. The V gene's germline CDR1 is MNHNS and CDR2 SASEGT. V gave up 11 bases and J gave up 6 bases; unmatched junction bases: 12. CDR3 length: 14 amino acids. CDR3 residues: CACTATGVAGELFF. The CDR3 DNA is TGTGCCTGCACGGCTACAGGGGTTGCCGGGGAGCTGTTTTTT.

The chain couples TRBV9 to TRBJ2-3, with TRBD2 as a possible D gene (6 bases). CDR1 and CDR2 from the germline V gene are SGDLS and YYNGEE. The CDR3 is 15 amino acids. V lost 1 base to trimming and J lost 1 base, with 10 bases between them. The CDR3 here is CASSVREKGTDTQYF. The CDR3 nucleotides read TGTGCCAGCAGCGTACGGGAGAAGGGCACAGATACGCAGTATTTT. Supplemented by reference TRBV9 and TRBJ2-3, the full variable domain reads DSGVTQTPKHLITATGQRVTLRCSPRSGDLSVYWYQQSLDQGLQFLIQYYNGEERAKGNILERFSAQQFPDLHSELNLSSLELGDSALYFCASSVREKGTDTQYFGPGTRLTVL.

The rearrangement uses TRBV19 and TRBJ1-2; TRBD1 matches at 7 bases. This CDR3 is built from 16 residues. Unmatched junction bases numbered 13, after V lost 4 bases and J lost 5 bases. The germline V gene encodes CDR1 LNHDA and CDR2 SQIVND (reference sequence). The CDR3 DNA follows: TGTGCCAGTAGTAGGCTCCCCCAGGGGGGAAGATATGGCTACACCTTC. Protein sequence: CASSRLPQGGRYGYTF.

The rearrangement links TRBV27 to TRBJ1-1; TRBD1 agrees at 8 bases. The CDR3 has 13 residues. CDR1 is MNHEY, CDR2 SMNVEV, per germline (reference sequence). Germline trimming cut 5 bases from V and 8 bases from J; bases unmatched to any gene: 7. CDR3: CASSPERQGEAFF. CDR3 sequence (DNA): TGTGCCAGCAGTCCAGAACGACAGGGGGAAGCTTTCTTT.

Turning to this clone: In the same sample, other DNA sequences code for this CDR3. This sequence joins TRBV18 and TRBJ2-7, with a tentative D call TRBD1 (5 bases). In germline, CDR1 is KGHSH, CDR2 LQKENI. The CDR3 is 12 residues long. The V end was cut by 3 bases, the J end by 4 bases, with 7 bases between. CDR3 DNA sequence: TGTGCCAGCTCACCGACAGTTTACGAGCAGTACTTC. Amino acid sequence: CASSPTVYEQYF. The whole variable domain, remainder taken from reference TRBV18 and TRBJ2-7, is NAGVMQNPRHLVRRRGQEARLRCSPMKGHSHVYWYRQLPEEGLKFMVYLQKENIIDESGMPKERFSAEFPKEGPSILRIQQVVRGDSAAYFCASSPTVYEQYFGPGTRLTVT.

This rearrangement joins TRBV2 to TRBJ2-3; D unresolved. The V and J ends lost 4 bases and 2 bases respectively, with 7 bases between them. Germline lookup yields CDR1 SNHLY and CDR2 FYNNEI. The CDR3 spans 13 residues. The CDR3 bases are TGTGCCAGCAGTGGATCGGTCACAGATACGCAGTATTTT. It is translated as CASSGSVTDTQYF.